The entry below gives a single T cell receptor beta chain sequence along with its context. The repertoire was sequenced with immunoSEQ multiplex PCR; TCRdb's copy has only in-frame clones and lacks some. The repertoire holds under 1,100,000 clones, approximately 68% seen once, with over 1.3% in the top ten. This entry comes from a study of shared clonotypes between healthy human individuals. V lost 4 bases to trimming and J lost 0 bases, with 13 bases between them. This CDR3 has 15 residues. Germline-derived CDR1 and CDR2 are SGHNT and YYREEE (reference sequence). Specimen: memory CD4+ T cells sorted from blood. Subset in this sample: CD45RA-negative fraction. The TCR sequence derives from a man aged 18 to 30 in good health. V is TRBV5-4 and J is TRBJ1-1; tentative D call: TRBD1 (6 bases). The CDR3 DNA follows: TGTGCCAGCAGCCCCTTGACAGGCGTGAACACTGAAGCTTTCTTT. The encoded protein is CASSPLTGVNTEAFF.